This TCR beta chain is drawn from a study of blood T cell repertoires in COVID-19. Background on the study: Collection of acute and convalescent COVID-19 samples took place in the United States, Italy and Spain. Sample material is recorded as cDNA or gDNA derived from T cells, B-cell-depleted T cells, or PBMCs.

While infection was still active, Seattle patients were enrolled and then followed longitudinally. CDR1 LGHNA and CDR2 YSLEER come from the germline V gene. The CDR3 length is 16 residues. The junction had 8 bases not matched to a gene; V was cut back by 1 base and J by 4 bases. Generated by immunoSEQ multiplex PCR, the TCRdb table keeps only in-frame clones and is missing some. Of about 120,000 clones listed, roughly four fifths are singletons. The sequenced sample was peripheral blood. The gene calls are TRBV4-3 and TRBJ1-1; 8 positions agree with TRBD1. The TCR originated in a man aged 25 to 45 with COVID-19, enrolled during active disease. The DNA of the CDR3 is TGCGCCAGCAGCCAAGTTAGAGGGACAGGTGTCACTGAAGCTTTCTTT. Protein product: CASSQVRGTGVTEAFF.